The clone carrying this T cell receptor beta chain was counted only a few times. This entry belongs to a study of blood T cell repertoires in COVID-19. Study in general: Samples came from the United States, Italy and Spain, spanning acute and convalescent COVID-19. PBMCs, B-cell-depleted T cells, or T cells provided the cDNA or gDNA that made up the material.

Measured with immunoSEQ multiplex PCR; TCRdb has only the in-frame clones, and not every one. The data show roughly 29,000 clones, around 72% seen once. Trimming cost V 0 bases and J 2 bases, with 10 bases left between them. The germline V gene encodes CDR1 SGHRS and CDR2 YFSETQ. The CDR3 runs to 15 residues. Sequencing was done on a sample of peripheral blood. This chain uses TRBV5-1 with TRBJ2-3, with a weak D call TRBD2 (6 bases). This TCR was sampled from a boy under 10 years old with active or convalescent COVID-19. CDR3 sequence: CASSLAAGSTDTQYF. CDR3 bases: TGCGCCAGCAGCTTGGCCGCGGGATCCACAGATACGCAGTATTTT.